These 21 T cell receptor beta chains were sequenced from one sample in a study of spatial heterogeneity in lung cancer. Time point meaning: blood at routine non-recurrence follow-up after resection. One entry per CDR3 protein results from TCRdb running MiXCR on the 5' RACE reads. The table lists 110,000 or so distinct CDR3 sequences, more than 10% of them singletons. The sample consisted of PBMCs, taken at follow-up. These receptors all come from a female donor with early-stage non-small cell lung cancer.

This clonotype was counted a few times. The chain's CDR3 is CASRRASANTGELFF. CDR3 DNA sequence: TGTGCCAGCCGACGAGCGAGCGCGAACACCGGGGAGCTGTTTTTT. The rearrangement joins TRBV5-5 to TRBJ2-2; D not certain. Germline CDR1 SGHKS, CDR2 YYEKEE (reference sequence). The CDR3 is made up of 15 amino acids. V was pared by 7 bases and J by 0 bases, with 13 bases between.

For this clonotype: One base away lies a much larger clone, so this may be a sequencing read error. The chain links TRBV12-3 or TRBV12-4 to TRBJ1-2, with D maybe TRBD1 (6 bases). Trimming shortened V by 3 bases and J by 4 bases, and 12 bases separated the two germline ends. The CDR3 extends over 14 amino acids. CDR3 loop: CASSFSQGIYGYTF. CDR3 sequence (DNA): TGTGCCAGCAGTTTTTCCCAGGGGATCTATGGCTACACCTTC.

This clonotype was recorded at least ten times. A junction boundary mismatches the germline segment, possibly from a read error. The chain joins TRBV7-2 to TRBJ1-2; D unclear. The CDR3 sequence is 15 residues long. Germline V CDR1 and CDR2: SGHTA, FQGNSA. CDR3 amino acids: CASNLDTTRDYGYTF. In DNA form, the CDR3 reads TGTGCCAGCAACTTAGATACAACGAGGGACTATGGCTACACCTTC. Based on the CDR3 plus reference TRBV7-2 and TRBJ1-2, the full variable domain is GAGVSQSPSNKVTEKGKDVELRCDPISGHTALYWYRQSLGQGLEFLIYFQGNSAPDKSGLPSDRFSAERTGGSVSTLTIQRTQQEDSAVYLCASNLDTTRDYGYTFGSGTRLTVV.

This rearrangement joins TRBV5-5 to TRBJ1-6, with 7 bases fitting TRBD1. The germline V gene encodes CDR1 SGHKS and CDR2 YYEKEE (reference sequence). The CDR3 consists of 15 residues. The J segment lost 6 bases and the V segment lost 2 bases, leaving 5 bases of the junction unmatched. The DNA for the CDR3 is TGTGCCAGCAGCTTTACAGGGGAGTTTAATTCACCCCTCCACTTT. It codes for CASSFTGEFNSPLHF.

This clonotype was counted between two and nine times. The genes are TRBV5-1 and TRBJ2-6; possibly TRBD1 or TRBD2 for D (5 bases each). The germline V gene encodes CDR1 SGHRS and CDR2 YFSETQ. V lost 3 bases, J lost 2 bases, and 30 bases lay in between. The CDR3 sequence is 22 residues long. The CDR3 DNA reads TGCGCCAGCAGCTGGGTCAACTACCGGGACCCAGGGAAAGTCCCTGGGGCCAACGTCCTGACTTTC. This codes for CASSWVNYRDPGKVPGANVLTF.

This clonotype has just a few counts. This chain connects TRBV20-1 to TRBJ1-4; 10 bases match TRBD1. With V trimmed by 5 bases and J by 5 bases, 8 bases remained unmatched. CDR1 is DFQATT, CDR2 SNEGSKA, per germline (reference sequence). There are 15 residues in the CDR3. The CDR3 reads CSAYHPGQGNEKLFF. The CDR3 coding sequence is TGCAGTGCTTACCACCCGGGACAGGGGAATGAAAAACTGTTTTTT.

This chain uses TRBV19 with TRBJ2-1; D unclear. Trimming shortened V by 2 bases and J by 8 bases, and 10 bases separated the two germline ends. The CDR3 extends over 13 amino acids. The germline V gene encodes CDR1 LNHDA and CDR2 SQIVND (reference sequence). Here the CDR3 reads CASSIRPPHEQFF. DNA of the CDR3: TGTGCCAGTAGTATACGGCCCCCCCATGAGCAGTTCTTC.

This clonotype showed up just a few times. This chain connects TRBV7-9 to TRBJ1-5; weak D call: TRBD1 (5 bases). The CDR3 contains 15 residues. With 1 base removed from V and 2 bases from J, the gap between germline ends came to 9 bases. CDR1 SEHNR and CDR2 FQNEAQ come from the germline V gene (reference sequence). CDR3 residues: CASSLVDTGNQPQHF. The CDR3 DNA follows: TGTGCCAGCAGCTTAGTGGACACGGGCAATCAGCCCCAGCATTTT. Full variable domain (rest looked up from reference TRBV7-9 and TRBJ1-5): DTGVSQNPRHKITKRGQNVTFRCDPISEHNRLYWYRQTLGQGPEFLTYFQNEAQLEKSRLLSDRFSAERPKGSFSTLEIQRTEQGDSAMYLCASSLVDTGNQPQHFGDGTRLSIL.

This clonotype was seen a handful of times. The chain is built from TRBV9 and TRBJ2-1; D may be TRBD2 (6 bases). Germline V lookup: CDR1 SGDLS, CDR2 YYNGEE. Trimming pared 1 base from V and 5 bases from J, leaving 13 bases between. The CDR3 is 15 amino acids. The CDR3 DNA follows: TGTGCCAGCAGCGTATCGGGAGACGAACACAATGAGCAGTTCTTC. Its protein product is CASSVSGDEHNEQFF.

This clonotype was seen repeatedly, ten times or more. The genes are TRBV3-1 and TRBJ1-3; the D is unclear. The V and J ends lost 4 bases and 0 bases respectively, with 7 bases between them. In germline, CDR1 is LGHDT, CDR2 YNNKEL (reference sequence). The CDR3 sequence is 14 residues long. CDR3 in amino acids: CASSPRDSGNTIYF. CDR3 coding DNA: TGTGCCAGCAGCCCAAGAGACTCTGGAAACACCATATATTTT.

In this sample, this clonotype turned up a few times. J is TRBJ1-1 and V is TRBV4-1; perhaps TRBD1 as D (6 bases). The germline gives CDR1 MGHRA, CDR2 YSYEKL. V was shortened by 1 base and J by 6 bases, with 6 bases between the two germline ends. The CDR3 has 12 amino acids. CDR3 region: CASSQAGAEAFF. The CDR3 bases are TGCGCCAGCAGCCAAGCAGGGGCTGAAGCTTTCTTT.

This clonotype has only a few counts. V gene TRBV10-3 combines with J gene TRBJ1-1; D not resolved. Germline V gene lookup returns CDR1 ENHRY and CDR2 SYGVKD. This CDR3 spans 13 amino acids. Trimming pared 6 bases from V and 2 bases from J, leaving 10 bases between. This CDR3 is CAISAQKNTEAFF. The CDR3 nucleotides are TGTGCCATCAGCGCACAGAAAAACACTGAAGCTTTCTTT.

This clonotype was counted only a few times. The chain joins TRBV2 to TRBJ1-2; D is unclear. The ends were cut back, 5 bases at V and 2 bases at J, with 3 bases in the middle. Germline V CDR1 and CDR2: SNHLY, FYNNEI. CDR3 length equals 11 residues. The CDR3 DNA follows: TGTGCCAGCAGTCCGAACTATGGCTACACCTTC. It codes for CASSPNYGYTF.

The table lists this clonotype with a few counts. This chain joins TRBV10-3 and TRBJ1-4, with D maybe TRBD1 (5 bases). Germline V gene data show CDR1 as ENHRY and CDR2 as SYGVKD. The CDR3 runs to 14 residues. Between the trimmed V and J ends, which lost 7 bases and 1 base, there was a span of 10 bases. CDR3 sequence (DNA): TGTGCCATCAAGGGGACGGGAACTAATGAAAAACTGTTTTTT. Its translation: CAIKGTGTNEKLFF.

With regard to this clonotype: This could be a read error, since a much larger clone is one nucleotide away. The chain recombines TRBV12-3 or TRBV12-4 with TRBJ2-7, with D possibly TRBD2 on 5 matching bases. This CDR3 has 12 residues. CDR3: CASRGSSYEQCF. The CDR3 DNA reads as TGTGCCAGCAGGGGGAGCTCCTACGAGCAGTGCTTC.

This clonotype was observed a handful of times. The chain has TRBV19 and TRBJ2-5, with a weak D call TRBD1 (6 bases). The CDR3 contains 13 residues. V was cut by 0 bases and J by 5 bases, with 7 bases left in between. The germline V gene has CDR1 LNHDA and CDR2 SQIVND (reference sequence). The CDR3, as DNA: TGTGCCAGTAGTATAGACAGGGGTGAGACCCAGTACTTC. Amino acids: CASSIDRGETQYF.

J is TRBJ2-1 and V is TRBV28; D ambiguous. This CDR3 has 16 residues. Germline lookup yields CDR1 MDHEN and CDR2 SYDVKM. V lost 1 base and J 2 bases, leaving 12 bases between the germline ends. The CDR3 DNA sequence: TGTGCCAGCAGTTTATATATCCGGGCCCCCTACAATGAGCAGTTCTTC. Encoded protein: CASSLYIRAPYNEQFF.

The chain employs TRBV12-3 or TRBV12-4 and TRBJ1-5; no reliable D call. There are 14 residues in the CDR3. Trimming pared 6 bases from V and 2 bases from J, leaving 11 bases between. In nucleotides, the CDR3 is TGTGCCAGCAGCGCAGATGGACGCAATCAGCCCCAGCATTTT. The encoded protein is CASSADGRNQPQHF.

This chain joins TRBV7-2 and TRBJ2-3; D may be TRBD1 (6 bases). The CDR3 length is 16 residues. The germline V gene has CDR1 SGHTA and CDR2 FQGNSA. V was cut by 3 bases and J by 1 base, with 14 bases left in between. CDR3 in DNA: TGTGCCAGCAGCTTGGGACAAATGGGCGGCACAGATACGCAGTATTTT. Protein: CASSLGQMGGTDTQYF.

This clonotype was counted between two and nine times. The V and J genes are TRBV4-1 and TRBJ2-2; D remains ambiguous. V lost 5 bases to trimming and J lost 3 bases, with 10 bases between them. The CDR3 contains 14 residues. Germline-derived CDR1 and CDR2 are MGHRA and YSYEKL. The CDR3 reads CASSEPDYTGELFF. The CDR3 DNA is TGCGCCAGCAGCGAACCCGACTACACCGGGGAGCTGTTTTTT.

In DNA form, the CDR3 reads TGCGCCAGCCGACAAAGGACAGGACTGAACACTGAAGCTTTCTTT. Translated, it gives CASRQRTGLNTEAFF. This chain joins TRBV5-1 and TRBJ1-1, with 7 bases that match TRBD1. Unmatched junction bases numbered 9, after V lost 7 bases and J lost 0 bases. CDR3 length equals 15 residues. Looked up from germline, CDR1 is SGHRS and CDR2 is YFSETQ.